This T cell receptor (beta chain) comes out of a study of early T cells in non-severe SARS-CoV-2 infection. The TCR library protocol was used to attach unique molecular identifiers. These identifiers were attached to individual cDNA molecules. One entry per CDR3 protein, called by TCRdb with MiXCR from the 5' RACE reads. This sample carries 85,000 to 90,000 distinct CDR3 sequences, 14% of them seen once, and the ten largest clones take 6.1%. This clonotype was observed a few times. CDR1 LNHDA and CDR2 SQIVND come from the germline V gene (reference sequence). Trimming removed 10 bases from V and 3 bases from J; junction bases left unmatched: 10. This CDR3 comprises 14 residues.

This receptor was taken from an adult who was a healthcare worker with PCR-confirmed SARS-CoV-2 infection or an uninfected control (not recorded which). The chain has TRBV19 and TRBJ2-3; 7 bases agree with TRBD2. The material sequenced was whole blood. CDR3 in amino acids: CATLKRGKTDTQYF. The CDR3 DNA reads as TGTGCCACCCTAAAGCGGGGAAAGACAGATACGCAGTATTTT.